The TCR beta chain under discussion was sequenced for a study of blood T cell repertoires in COVID-19 (dated by TCRdb to 2018 to 2020). Looking at the study overall: The collaborator samples originated in the United States, Italy and Spain and spanned the acute and convalescent phases of COVID-19. The repertoires were released in a freely available public database intended as a resource for research on the immune response to SARS-CoV-2. Samples came from the ongoing ImmuneRACE study (first 160 participants) plus 1,254 subjects from 6 global collaborators. Subjects who had been exposed to COVID-19, were actively infected with it, or had recovered from it provided the deeply sampled blood TCRbeta repertoires that made up the dataset. Where HLA class I and class II types were available, the types were taken from metadata supplied by the sample provider, not from assay-based typing. Nearly every sample came with metadata listing a de-identified subject ID, COVID-19 status, age in years and sex. The prospective study material was composed of cDNA or gDNA derived from T cells, B-cell-depleted T cells, or PBMCs.

TCRbeta CDR3 regions were amplified from genomic DNA using the immunoSEQ Assay, a bias-controlled multiplex PCR. The paper's data handling went like this. The number of nucleated cells in each sample was estimated by amplification of reference gene primers within the assay. To quantify the absolute abundance of each unique TCRbeta CDR3 rearrangement, sequence reads were collapsed and filtered. Productive Simpson clonality was computed per sample as the square root of Simpson's diversity index over productive rearrangements. TCRdb stores this immuneACCESS table with in-frame sequences only. Part of the clones is absent; in the studies checked, under half of the shortfall reflects unresolved V genes, and no reason is known for the rest. V, J and clone size are taken as reported in that table, and D and trimming were inferred from the DNA itself. For this sample the table gives approximately 89,000 clones, of which more than 70% were detected only once. Clones ranked in the top ten supply roughly 15% of the sample.

For this clone: Its antigen target is currently unknown. No base qualities exist here, and no much larger clone lies one base off it.

Results and caveats for the whole study, not just this receptor: The amount of clinical and demographic metadata varied by source and participant and was provided uncurated.

For this chain, trimming is 4 bases at the V end and 5 bases at the J end, and the number of junction bases without a gene match is 3. The germline V gene gives CDR1 as SGDLS and CDR2 as YYNGEE. Including the terminal cysteine and phenylalanine, the CDR3 comprises 14 residues. Only CDR3 DNA is held: 42 bases, read in frame from base 1. Whole blood was collected in K2EDTA tubes by collaborating institutions according to the institutions' own protocols. For TCRbeta analysis, collaborators shipped samples in one of three forms: frozen whole blood, isolated PBMCs, or DNA extracted from either of those sample types.

This receptor was obtained from a woman in her 70s with acute or convalescent COVID-19. The sequenced material came from peripheral blood. Recombination joined TRBV9 with TRBJ2-2; the central 9 bases match TRBD2. This receptor has the CDR3 CASSTTSGTGELFF. Read as DNA, the sequence is TGTGCCAGCAGCACCACTAGCGGGACCGGGGAGCTGTTTTTT.